This TCR beta chain was captured in a study of blood T cell repertoires in COVID-19. Across the study: Samples representing acute and convalescent COVID-19 were sourced from the United States, Italy and Spain.

The CDR3 has 16 amino acids. Germline CDR1 LNHDA, CDR2 SQIVND (reference sequence). The ends lost 3 bases at V and 4 bases at J; junction bases unmatched: 10. The repertoire was sequenced with immunoSEQ multiplex PCR; TCRdb's copy has only in-frame clones and lacks some. Of some 74,000 clones listed, more than 80% are singletons. The rearrangement links TRBV19 to TRBJ2-5, with TRBD2 matching over 8 bases. This clonotype originated in a woman older than 75 with active or convalescent COVID-19. Material: peripheral blood. DNA of the CDR3: TGTGCCAGTAGTATGATCGGGGGGGCCAGCAGAGAGACCCAGTACTTC. Encoded protein: CASSMIGGASRETQYF.